Listed below are T cell receptor beta chains from one sample, sequenced in a study of T-cell reconstitution after alpha-beta-depleted transplantation in children. MiXCR, applied by TCRdb to the PCR reads, yields one record per CDR3 protein. Here the sample spans hundreds of thousands of distinct CDR3 sequences, around 13% being singletons. The sample consisted of PBMCs, mostly from graft donor cells, taken 360 days after TCRalphabeta/CD19-depleted stem cell transplant. These receptors originate from a male patient aged 10-17 years who had a stem cell transplant for acute myeloid leukemia, so the T cells may come from the graft donor. CDR3s leave out the opening cysteine and the closing phenylalanine or tryptophan.

TRBV2	9	TRBJ2-5	ASSVGGGGV
TRBV27	11	TRBJ1-2	ASSLNVNYGYT
TRBV28	11	TRBJ2-1	ASTDRNYNEQF
TRBV7-6	14	TRBJ1-5	ASSLGPLLSNQPQH
TRBV5-1	14	TRBJ2-1	ASSFFSVSSYNEQF
TRBV28	10	TRBJ1-6	ASSTGGYPLH
TRBV7-9	12	TRBJ2-5	ARGPGPPQETQY
TRBV5-6	12	TRBJ2-3	ASSPAPLADTQY
TRBV7-3	14	TRBJ2-3	ASSRHEAGDPDTQY
TRBV20-1	10	TRBJ1-1	SAQLFNTEAF
TRBV5-1	14	TRBJ2-1	ASSLGLAISYNEQF
TRBV20-1	11	TRBJ2-7	SATGLDIYEQY
TRBV29-1	13	TRBJ2-7	SVAGLAGHSYEQY
TRBV20-1	13	TRBJ2-7	SARDARGTYYEQY
TRBV7-3	14	TRBJ1-1	ASSFGRGPPNTEAF